The T cell receptor (beta chain) described here comes from a study of cytomegalovirus exposure and HLA in healthy donors. The germline V gene encodes CDR1 ENHRY and CDR2 SYGVKD. The CDR3 has 14 residues. V dropped 4 bases and J dropped 0 bases, with 9 bases sitting between them. Sequenced by immunoSEQ multiplex PCR; TCRdb stores in-frame clones only, minus some. The table records about 160,000 clones, 85% to 90% of them present only once. What was sequenced was PBMCs. The rearrangement joins TRBV10-3 to TRBJ1-1, with D perhaps matching TRBD1 (5 bases). This receptor was obtained from a man between 18 and 35 years old in good health and CMV-seronegative. In DNA, the CDR3 is TGTGCCATCAGTGGTGGGGGGATGAACACTGAAGCTTTCTTT. Protein product: CAISGGGMNTEAFF.